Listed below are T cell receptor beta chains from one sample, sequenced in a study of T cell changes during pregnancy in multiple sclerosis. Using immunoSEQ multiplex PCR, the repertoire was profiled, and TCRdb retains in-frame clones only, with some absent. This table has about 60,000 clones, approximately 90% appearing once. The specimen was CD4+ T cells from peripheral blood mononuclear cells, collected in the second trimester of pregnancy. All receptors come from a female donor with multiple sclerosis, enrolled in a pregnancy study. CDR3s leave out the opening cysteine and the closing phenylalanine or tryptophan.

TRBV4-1,ASSSRQGGSPLH
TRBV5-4,ASSTGTGYTGELF
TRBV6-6,ASIGGLNYEQY
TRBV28,ASRISGSFGTGELF
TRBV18,ASSLSRFGNTIY
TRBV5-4,ASQAGGTDTGELF
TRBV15,ATSRDWQVYGYT
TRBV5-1,ASSLAAGRTENTIY
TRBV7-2,ASSAAGTGVYNEQF
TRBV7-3,ASSPTINTGELF
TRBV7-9,ASSSDRVMRLRVGYT
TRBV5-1,ASSLEGLGYGYT
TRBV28,ASSLLTSGLSRYEQY
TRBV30,AYHRGTNYGYT
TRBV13,ASSFRDRGNYGYT
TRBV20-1,SAGSVGEQF
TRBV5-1,ASSLGRIQETQY
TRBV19,ASSAVGGSVDEQY
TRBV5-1,ASSIWGDLDEQF
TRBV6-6,ASSSPSTELNTEAF
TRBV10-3,AIGASGRVNEQF
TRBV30,AWTARQFYNEQF
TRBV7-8,ASSSVTGLAGDSGANVLT
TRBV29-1,SVGPSEEQF
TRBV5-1,ASSSGTSGRGDTQY
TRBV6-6,ASSYSGGTEAF
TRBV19,ASSITGQGEGYT
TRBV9,ASSPTDTSYSGNTIY
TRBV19,ASSRGLAGLPTDTQY
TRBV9,ASSEGTAQETQY
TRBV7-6,ASSLAPGLAVEQY
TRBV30,AWRSGRDQPQH
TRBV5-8,ASSLTGGRKSYEQY
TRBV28,ASSSAGGKPQH
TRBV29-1,SVVRQGRYTEAF
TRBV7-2,ASSLGGGGVTDTQY
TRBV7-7,ASSPGLAGGKTNEQF
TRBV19,ATGLQGSPGANVLT
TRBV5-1,ASSRDRGGTEAF
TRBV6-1,ASKAGGHLSYEQY
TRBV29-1,SVLDSYEQY
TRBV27,ASSYGTVGGNEQF
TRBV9,ASSVDERTNEKLF
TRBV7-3,ASSLNSPRNTGELF
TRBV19,ASSTLEGLYQPQH
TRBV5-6,ASSLAPEGIGRGYT
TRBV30,AWIAGSPPQETQY
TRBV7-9,ASSRGQMNTEAF
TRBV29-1,SVAPQYQETQY
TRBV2,ASSEQGAPNTEAF
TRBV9,ASSVVPQGPFAGTQY
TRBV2,ASATRGPGSYNSPLH
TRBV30,ACLGLMYGYT
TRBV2,ASVPLAGGINEQF
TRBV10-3,AISEPKGKTDEQF
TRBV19,ASSMLAGEADTQY
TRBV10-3,AISESRDRTDTQY
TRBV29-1,SVVADRGLGYT
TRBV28,ASSRTHLNQPQH